The following is a T cell receptor (beta chain) sequence with its context. Its antigen is as yet unknown. This may come from a read error, since a much larger clone is one base off. The authors made TCR cDNA by 5'RACE template switching, adding a universal primer site and UMIs. One entry per CDR3 protein, called by TCRdb with MiXCR from the 5' RACE reads. The profile shows some 70,000 distinct CDR3 sequences, about 7% of them singletons. The CDR3 consists of 15 residues. Germline CDR1 is LNHDA and CDR2 is SQIVND (reference sequence). The data are from a study of T cells after yellow fever vaccination. General observations from the study: High-abundance clonotypes from the bulk population could contaminate FACS-sorted repertoires.

The sample in question was CD8+ T cells sorted from PBMCs, obtained about 41 days after the first yellow fever vaccination. The rearrangement uses TRBV19 and TRBJ2-7, with 7 positions matching TRBD1. This clonotype was obtained from a man between 18 and 29 years old who received the YFV17D yellow fever vaccine. As DNA, the CDR3 is TGTGCCAGTAGTATTAGGGACAGTGTGGGCTACAAGCAGTACTTC. Residues: CASSIRDSVGYKQYF.